The 20 T cell receptor beta chains given below trace back to one sample, sequenced in a study of cytomegalovirus exposure and HLA in healthy donors. Primers for the PCR totalled 60 Vbeta and 13 Jbeta. TCRdb keeps only in-frame clones here, not all; method: immunoSEQ multiplex PCR. Among around 96,000 clones listed, more than 70% were seen once. Input material: PBMCs. The receptors originated from a man younger than 35 in good health and CMV-seronegative.

This clone was recorded a few times. The CDR3 here is CATSIRDLIHEQFF. In DNA, the CDR3 is TGTGCCACTTCTATCCGGGACTTAATCCATGAGCAGTTCTTC. The genes are TRBV15 and TRBJ2-1; weak D call: TRBD2 (6 bases). V lost 9 bases, J lost 8 bases, and 20 bases lay in between. This CDR3 comprises 14 residues. The germline V gene encodes CDR1 LNHNV and CDR2 YYDKDF (reference sequence).

This clone occurred a few times. The J gene is TRBJ1-1, the V gene TRBV2; D is perhaps TRBD1 (6 bases). The V end lost 5 bases, the J end lost 3 bases, and 13 bases lay between the germline ends. Per the germline V gene, CDR1 is SNHLY and CDR2 is FYNNEI. This CDR3 is 14 amino acids long. The CDR3 nucleotides are TGTGCCAGCAGTTTCCGACAGGATTACACTGAAGCTTTCTTT. This translates into CASSFRQDYTEAFF. The variable domain in full, completed from reference TRBV2 and TRBJ1-1, reads EPEVTQTPSHQVTQMGQEVILRCVPISNHLYFYWYRQILGQKVEFLVSFYNNEISEKSEIFDDQFSVERPDGSNFTLKIRSTKLEDSAMYFCASSFRQDYTEAFFGQGTRLTVV.

The chain has TRBV9 and TRBJ2-3; D is undetermined. The length of the CDR3 is 12 residues. CDR1 and CDR2 (germline): SGDLS, YYNGEE. Trimming removed 4 bases from V and 6 bases from J, with 9 bases in between. For the CDR3, the DNA is TGTGCCAGCAGCCTCCCACAGGATACGCAGTATTTT. It translates to CASSLPQDTQYF.

V is TRBV7-9 and J is TRBJ1-1; 7 bases fit TRBD1. Trimming cost V 5 bases and J 0 bases; bases outside gene matches: 6. The length of the CDR3 is 15 residues. Germline V lookup: CDR1 SEHNR, CDR2 FQNEAQ (reference sequence). In nucleotides, the CDR3 is TGTGCCAGCAGCCCGGGACAGCGCTTGAACACTGAAGCTTTCTTT. Amino acids: CASSPGQRLNTEAFF.

V usage is TRBV27 and J usage is TRBJ1-6; 7 bases line up with TRBD1. V lost 4 bases to trimming and J lost 7 bases; unmatched junction nucleotides: 4. Germline values: CDR1 MNHEY, CDR2 SMNVEV (reference sequence). CDR3 length: 14 amino acids. The CDR3 reads CASSSGTANSPLHF. In DNA form, the CDR3 reads TGTGCCAGCAGTTCTGGGACAGCGAATTCACCCCTCCACTTT.

This chain links TRBV6-1 with TRBJ2-5; 10 nucleotides align to TRBD1. The CDR3 consists of 13 residues. Germline V lookup: CDR1 MNHNS, CDR2 SASEGT. After removal of 6 bases from V and 5 bases from J, the junction contained 3 bases not matched to a gene. The CDR3 region has the DNA TGTGCCAGCAGGGACAGGGGGGTGGAGACCCAGTACTTC. Its translation is CASRDRGVETQYF.

The J gene is TRBJ2-7, the V gene TRBV6-5; TRBD2 is a possible D gene (7 bases). Germline values: CDR1 MNHEY, CDR2 SVGAGI. The CDR3 loop spans 15 amino acids. V was cut by 0 bases and J by 6 bases, with 15 bases left in between. The CDR3 spells CASSYSGGGDFEQYF. DNA for the CDR3: TGTGCCAGCAGTTACTCAGGCGGGGGCGATTTCGAGCAGTACTTC.

The rearrangement links TRBV2 to TRBJ1-1, with no clear D. The V and J ends lost 2 bases and 4 bases respectively, with 8 bases between them. Germline V gene lookup returns CDR1 SNHLY and CDR2 FYNNEI. The CDR3 has 13 amino acids. In DNA, the CDR3 is TGTGCCAGCAGTGAAACGACACCCACTGAAGCTTTCTTT. It yields the protein CASSETTPTEAFF.

This clone was seen once. The same CDR3 is also encoded by other DNA sequences in this sample. This chain joins TRBV7-6 and TRBJ1-2, with D unclear. This CDR3 has 13 residues. Germline loops: CDR1 SGHVS, CDR2 FNYEAQ. The V and J ends lost 1 base and 2 bases respectively, with 5 bases between them. Here the CDR3 reads CASSLDQNYGYTF. In DNA, the CDR3 is TGTGCCAGCAGCTTAGACCAGAACTATGGCTACACCTTC.

This clone was counted between two and nine times. The V call is TRBV18, the J call TRBJ1-5, with 9 bases aligning to TRBD1. V shed 3 bases and J 6 bases; nucleotides not matched to a gene: 3. CDR3 length equals 14 residues. The germline CDR1 and CDR2 sequences are KGHSH and LQKENI. CDR3 bases: TGTGCCAGCTCACCGGGACAGGGTTTTCAGCCCCAGCATTTT. Translated, it gives CASSPGQGFQPQHF.

On this clone: Other nucleotide sequences from this sample produce the same CDR3. The genes are TRBV19 and TRBJ1-5; a possible D gene is TRBD1 (5 bases). This CDR3 is 17 amino acids long. With 0 bases removed from V and 0 bases from J, the gap between germline ends came to 12 bases. Germline values: CDR1 LNHDA, CDR2 SQIVND (reference sequence). The CDR3 here is CASSIDGGGISNQPQHF. DNA of the CDR3: TGTGCCAGTAGTATAGATGGGGGAGGGATTAGCAATCAGCCCCAGCATTTT.

This rearrangement joins TRBV7-6 to TRBJ2-6; D is unresolved. V lost 2 bases to trimming and J lost 0 bases, with 11 bases between them. Germline-derived CDR1 and CDR2 are SGHVS and FNYEAQ. This CDR3 comprises 17 residues. The CDR3 region is CASSLRSAASGANVLTF. CDR3 nucleotides: TGTGCCAGCAGCTTACGGTCTGCGGCCTCTGGGGCCAACGTCCTGACTTTC.

In this sample, this clone turned up once. The rearrangement uses TRBV29-1 and TRBJ2-3, with 9 bases fitting TRBD2. The CDR3 contains 15 residues. Looked up from germline, CDR1 is SQVTM and CDR2 is ANQGSEA. The V segment lost 4 bases and the J segment 3 bases; nucleotides outside the gene matches: 8. Here the CDR3 reads CSVVLAGGPTDTQYF. For the CDR3, the DNA is TGCAGCGTTGTTTTGGCGGGGGGGCCGACAGATACGCAGTATTTT.

The chain joins TRBV7-9 to TRBJ1-4; D is ambiguous. Germline assignment: CDR1 SEHNR and CDR2 FQNEAQ (reference sequence). With 7 bases removed from V and 8 bases from J, the gap between germline ends came to 14 bases. The CDR3 totals 13 residues. CDR3 protein: CASIYSSGEKLFF. CDR3 nucleotide sequence: TGTGCCAGCATTTACAGCAGCGGCGAAAAACTGTTTTTT.

The chain recombines TRBV2 with TRBJ2-2; 7 nucleotides agree with TRBD1. V shed 6 bases, J shed 5 bases, and the junction held 9 bases outside the gene matches. The CDR3 runs 15 residues. The germline V gene encodes CDR1 SNHLY and CDR2 FYNNEI. The DNA for the CDR3 is TGTGCCAGCAGGGCTCAGACAGGGTCGACCGGGGAGCTGTTTTTT. This translates into CASRAQTGSTGELFF.

The rearrangement uses TRBV30 and TRBJ2-5, with TRBD2 matching 8 bases. The V and J ends lost 5 bases and 5 bases, in that order; junction bases with no gene match: 1. Per the germline V gene, CDR1 is GTSNPN and CDR2 is SVGIG (reference sequence). CDR3 length equals 11 residues. This chain's CDR3 is CAWLAGETQYF. CDR3 coding DNA: TGTGCCTGGTTAGCGGGGGAGACCCAGTACTTC.

The chain joins TRBV7-3 to TRBJ2-2; D might be TRBD1 (5 bases). Between the trimmed V and J ends, which lost 5 bases and 1 base, there was a span of 14 bases. The CDR3 consists of 16 residues. Germline loops: CDR1 SGHTA, CDR2 FQGTGA. CDR3 in DNA: TGTGCCAGCAGCCCGAAGTGGGGCTTGAACACCGGGGAGCTGTTTTTT. Amino acids: CASSPKWGLNTGELFF.

In this sample, this clone turned up once. CDR3 region: CASSLQGVYTEAFF. The CDR3 DNA reads as TGTGCCAGCAGCTTACAGGGGGTTTACACTGAAGCTTTCTTT. The chain couples TRBV7-9 to TRBJ1-1, with 7 nucleotides matching TRBD1. V lost 2 bases, J lost 3 bases, and 3 bases stayed unmatched. This CDR3 contains 14 residues. CDR1 and CDR2 (germline): SEHNR, FQNEAQ (reference sequence).

The chain uses TRBV19 and TRBJ2-5, with TRBD2 matching 7 bases. Per the germline V gene, CDR1 is LNHDA and CDR2 is SQIVND (reference sequence). Trimming at V came to 11 bases and at J to 0 bases, leaving 9 bases not matched to a gene. The CDR3 loop spans 14 amino acids. The CDR3 sequence: CAGRPRGNQETQYF. In nucleotides, the CDR3 is TGTGCCGGTCGGCCGCGGGGGAACCAAGAGACCCAGTACTTC.

The rearrangement joins TRBV5-1 to TRBJ2-7; 7 bases are shared with TRBD2. The germline V gene encodes CDR1 SGHRS and CDR2 YFSETQ. This CDR3 contains 14 residues. V lost 3 bases to trimming and J lost 6 bases; unmatched junction nucleotides: 9. Written as DNA, the CDR3 is TGCGCCAGCAGCTCGGGGGGAGCGGGAAGCGAGCAGTACTTC. Translation: CASSSGGAGSEQYF.